Listed below are T cell receptor beta chains from one sample, sequenced in a study of cytomegalovirus exposure and HLA in healthy donors. Produced via immunoSEQ multiplex PCR; TCRdb's table is partial and in-frame only. Found here are about 360,000 clones, roughly 85% of them singletons; the top ten hold 0.83%. Sequencing input: PBMCs. The receptor set was obtained from a woman between 18 and 29 years old in good health and CMV-seronegative. Both conserved end residues are part of each CDR3. Each record gives: J gene, D gene, clone size, V gene, CDR3 protein, CDR3 DNA. A D gene is named only where the DNA matches it firmly. Rows may omit the clone size; those that give it use once, few, many or a size class.

TRBJ1-2,NA,NA,TRBV2,CASLPGQRNYGYTF,TGTGCCAGCCTACCCGGACAGAGAAACTATGGCTACACCTTC
TRBJ2-3,NA,NA,TRBV2,CASSPPFTDTQYF,TGTGCCAGCAGTCCTCCGTTCACAGATACGCAGTATTTT
TRBJ2-1,NA,NA,TRBV19,CASSLASSYNEQFF,TGTGCCAGTAGCCTCGCGAGCTCCTACAATGAGCAGTTCTTC
TRBJ2-7,TRBD1,NA,TRBV27,CASSKTGGESYEQYF,TGTGCCAGCAGCAAGACAGGGGGTGAATCCTACGAGCAGTACTTC
TRBJ2-7,TRBD1,NA,TRBV11-2,CASSLTLGTGGHEQYF,TGTGCCAGCAGCTTGACCCTGGGGACAGGGGGCCACGAGCAGTACTTC
TRBJ2-7,TRBD1,once,TRBV28,CASSPGTGGPYEQYF,TGTGCCAGCAGCCCCGGGACAGGGGGCCCCTACGAGCAGTACTTC
TRBJ2-7,TRBD1,NA,TRBV27,CASSLVPGGYEQYF,TGTGCCAGCAGTTTAGTCCCAGGGGGATACGAGCAGTACTTC
TRBJ1-3,NA,NA,TRBV28,CASSSQTGLGGNTIYF,TGTGCCAGCAGTTCACAAACAGGGTTAGGGGGAAACACCATATATTTT
TRBJ2-1,TRBD2,NA,TRBV7-8,CASSFQSGINEQFF,TGTGCCAGCAGCTTTCAGAGCGGGATCAATGAGCAGTTCTTC
TRBJ1-6,NA,NA,TRBV19,CASSLFTGNSPLHF,TGTGCCAGTAGTTTATTTACAGGAAATTCACCCCTCCACTTT
TRBJ2-7,TRBD2,NA,TRBV5-1,CASSPRGRGSPYEQYF,TGCGCCAGCAGCCCCCGGGGGAGGGGTAGTCCCTACGAGCAGTACTTC
TRBJ2-7,NA,NA,TRBV10-2,CASSEPGHSSYEQYF,TGCGCCAGCAGTGAGCCGGGACATAGCTCCTACGAGCAGTACTTC
TRBJ2-5,TRBD2,NA,TRBV5-4,CASSLEPSGGASVETQYF,TGTGCCAGCAGCTTAGAGCCTAGCGGGGGGGCCAGTGTCGAGACCCAGTACTTC
TRBJ1-1,NA,few,TRBV30,CAWSSSRRLNTEAFF,TGTGCCTGGAGTTCTTCACGGCGGTTGAACACTGAAGCTTTCTTT
TRBJ2-5,NA,NA,TRBV7-8,CASSLGAFQETQYF,TGTGCCAGCAGCTTAGGGGCTTTCCAAGAGACCCAGTACTTC
TRBJ2-7,NA,NA,TRBV7-8,CASSLGVGLVEQYF,TGTGCCAGCAGCTTAGGGGTAGGACTCGTCGAGCAGTACTTC
TRBJ2-7,NA,NA,TRBV11-2,CASSLEGYLEQYF,TGTGCCAGCAGCTTAGAGGGCTATCTCGAGCAGTACTTC
TRBJ1-3,NA,NA,TRBV30,CAWRDRGNTIYF,TGTGCCTGGAGGGACAGAGGAAACACCATATATTTT
TRBJ1-1,NA,NA,TRBV6-5,CASSEDRSRTEAFF,TGTGCCAGCAGTGAAGACAGGTCTCGCACTGAAGCTTTCTTT
TRBJ1-5,NA,few,TRBV19,CASKTGYSNQPQHF,TGTGCCAGTAAAACGGGTTATAGCAATCAGCCCCAGCATTTT
TRBJ1-1,NA,NA,TRBV19,CASSSDRNRGEAFF,TGTGCCAGTAGTTCCGACAGAAATCGCGGTGAAGCTTTCTTT
TRBJ2-1,NA,once,TRBV19,CASSSGLYNEQFF,TGTGCCAGTAGTAGCGGGCTATACAATGAGCAGTTCTTC
TRBJ2-3,NA,NA,TRBV9,CASSAGGTDTQYF,TGTGCCAGCAGCGCCGGGGGAACAGATACGCAGTATTTT
TRBJ1-5,NA,NA,TRBV6-1,CASSDRSMGSQPQHF,TGTGCCAGCAGTGATCGGAGTATGGGGAGCCAGCCCCAGCATTTT
TRBJ1-6,NA,NA,TRBV15,CATGRGPNSPLHF,TGTGCCACCGGAAGAGGGCCTAATTCACCCCTCCACTTT
TRBJ1-2,TRBD1,once,TRBV6-5,CASSYSRTGAGYGYTF,TGTGCCAGCAGTTACTCCCGGACAGGGGCTGGCTATGGCTACACCTTC
TRBJ2-7,NA,NA,TRBV9,CASSGSGGDSYEQYF,TGTGCCAGCAGCGGATCCGGGGGAGACTCCTACGAGCAGTACTTC
TRBJ2-7,TRBD2,once,TRBV11-2,CASSLLAGAYEQYF,TGTGCCAGCAGCTTACTAGCGGGGGCCTACGAGCAGTACTTC
TRBJ1-1,NA,NA,TRBV5-1,CASSLDTLNTEAFF,TGCGCCAGCAGCTTAGACACCCTGAACACTGAAGCTTTCTTT
TRBJ1-4,TRBD1,NA,TRBV30,CAWSYRGLSEKLFF,TGTGCCTGGAGTTACAGGGGGCTGAGTGAAAAACTGTTTTTT
TRBJ2-5,TRBD1,NA,TRBV6-1,CASSWGQQETQYF,TGTGCCAGCAGTTGGGGACAGCAAGAGACCCAGTACTTC
TRBJ2-3,TRBD2,NA,TRBV5-1,CASSREGWRGGGTDTQYF,TGCGCCAGCAGCCGGGAAGGGTGGCGAGGCGGGGGTACAGATACGCAGTATTTT
TRBJ2-3,TRBD2,NA,TRBV6-6,CASSYRLAGGPDTQYF,TGTGCCAGCAGTTACAGACTCGCGGGGGGGCCCGATACGCAGTATTTT
TRBJ1-4,TRBD1,NA,TRBV5-1,CASSPGTGVNEKLFF,TGCGCCAGCAGCCCGGGGACAGGAGTTAATGAAAAACTGTTTTTT
TRBJ2-3,NA,NA,TRBV28,CASRLSGTGTTDTQYF,TGTGCCAGCAGACTATCCGGGACTGGGACCACAGATACGCAGTATTTT
TRBJ1-2,TRBD1,few,TRBV5-1,CASSFGDRVFGAF,TGCGCCAGCAGCTTCGGAGACAGGGTATTTGGGGCCTTC
TRBJ2-1,TRBD1,NA,TRBV27,CASSHGTGPNEQFF,TGTGCCAGCAGTCACGGGACAGGGCCCAATGAGCAGTTCTTC
TRBJ2-1,TRBD2,NA,TRBV11-2,CASSLAAGGNNEQFF,TGTGCCAGCAGCTTAGCAGCGGGAGGAAACAATGAGCAGTTCTTC
TRBJ2-7,NA,once,TRBV5-1,CASSLGTSNYEQYF,TGCGCCAGCAGCCTAGGGACATCAAACTACGAGCAGTACTTC
TRBJ1-5,NA,once,TRBV27,CASSLPGRPQHF,TGTGCCAGCAGTTTACCGGGGAGGCCCCAGCATTTT
TRBJ1-2,TRBD1,NA,TRBV11-2,CASEGAASYGYTF,TGTGCCAGCGAGGGGGCAGCCTCCTATGGCTACACCTTC
TRBJ1-3,NA,NA,TRBV28,CASTPTGSLVNTIYF,TGTGCCAGCACCCCGACAGGCTCCCTTGTAAACACCATATATTTT
TRBJ2-5,TRBD1,NA,TRBV12-5,CASGLVGTGGKETQYF,TGTGCTAGTGGTCTGGTAGGGACAGGGGGAAAAGAGACCCAGTACTTC
TRBJ2-2,TRBD2,NA,TRBV7-6,CASSRRGSGGAANTGELFF,TGTGCCAGCAGCCGGCGAGGAAGCGGGGGGGCCGCGAACACCGGGGAGCTGTTTTTT
TRBJ2-2,NA,NA,TRBV4-1,CASSQQGGEAGELFF,TGCGCCAGCAGCCAACAAGGGGGAGAGGCCGGGGAGCTGTTTTTT
TRBJ2-1,TRBD2,NA,TRBV28,CASSLTSGLYNEQFF,TGTGCCAGCAGCTTGACTAGCGGGCTCTACAATGAGCAGTTCTTC
TRBJ2-5,TRBD2,NA,TRBV7-2,CASSLGWVSEREGRKTQYF,TGTGCCAGCAGCTTAGGATGGGTTTCGGAGCGGGAGGGCCGAAAGACCCAGTACTTC
TRBJ1-6,TRBD1,NA,TRBV6-5,CASSWTRQGYNSPLHF,TGTGCCAGCAGTTGGACGCGACAGGGTTATAATTCACCCCTCCACTTT
TRBJ1-2,NA,NA,TRBV7-6,CASSSEQVYGYTF,TGTGCCAGCAGCTCAGAACAGGTCTATGGCTACACCTTC
TRBJ1-1,TRBD1,NA,TRBV6-1,CASSSGTGAWAEAFF,TGTGCCAGCAGTTCCGGGACAGGGGCGTGGGCTGAAGCTTTCTTT
TRBJ2-1,TRBD2,NA,TRBV28,CASSLNLAGGPDEQFF,TGTGCCAGCAGTTTAAATCTAGCGGGGGGTCCGGATGAGCAGTTCTTC
TRBJ1-2,TRBD1,NA,TRBV2,CASSENHGQGVYAF,TGTGCCAGCAGTGAAAATCATGGACAGGGGGTTTACGCCTTC
TRBJ2-7,NA,NA,TRBV27,CASSLRHRDSYEQYF,TGTGCCAGCAGTTTGCGCCACAGAGACTCCTACGAGCAGTACTTC
TRBJ2-7,NA,few,TRBV2,CASSNERGGLYEQYF,TGTGCCAGCAGTAACGAGCGCGGAGGGCTGTACGAGCAGTACTTC
TRBJ2-1,NA,NA,TRBV15,CATSRDREGANEQFF,TGTGCCACCAGCAGAGATCGGGAGGGGGCAAATGAGCAGTTCTTC
TRBJ2-1,TRBD2,NA,TRBV27,CASSLWTSGGVNEQFF,TGTGCCAGCAGTTTATGGACTAGCGGGGGGGTCAATGAGCAGTTCTTC
TRBJ2-5,TRBD2,NA,TRBV2,CASSGLAVQETQYF,TGTGCCAGCAGTGGACTAGCGGTCCAAGAGACCCAGTACTTC
TRBJ2-7,TRBD2,NA,TRBV11-2,CASRPLAGELREQYF,TGTGCCAGCAGACCACTAGCGGGAGAATTGCGAGAGCAGTACTTC
TRBJ2-2,TRBD2,NA,TRBV6-1,CASRGGAHTGELFF,TGTGCCAGCAGGGGAGGGGCGCACACCGGGGAGCTGTTTTTT
TRBJ2-1,TRBD1,NA,TRBV27,CASSLGTGVVNEQFF,TGTGCCAGCAGCCTCGGGACAGGGGTTGTGAATGAGCAGTTCTTC